What follows are 22 T cell receptor beta chains derived from one specimen sequenced in a study of blood T cell repertoires in COVID-19. Repertoires were generated with immunoSEQ multiplex PCR, while TCRdb's copy carries only in-frame clones and drops some. The profile shows under 550,000 clones, approximately 90% of them singletons. Sequencing was performed on peripheral blood. The source of these receptors is a man aged 18 to 35 with COVID-19, enrolled during active disease.

The genes are TRBV7-8 and TRBJ2-3, with D hard to call. Germline V gives CDR1 SGHVS, CDR2 FQNEAQ. V lost 0 bases to trimming and J lost 1 base, with 11 bases between them. The CDR3 consists of 16 residues. The CDR3 protein is CASSLAFRSGTDTQYF. CDR3 bases: TGTGCCAGCAGCTTAGCGTTTCGTTCGGGCACAGATACGCAGTATTTT.

The chain couples TRBV4-1 to TRBJ2-5; TRBD2 might be the D (6 bases). This CDR3 has 17 residues. Germline lookup yields CDR1 MGHRA and CDR2 YSYEKL. The germline V and J ends were trimmed by 3 bases and 7 bases, with 24 bases remaining between them. The CDR3 loop reads CASSQIAQGTGAGTQYF. CDR3 nucleotide sequence: TGCGCCAGCAGCCAGATAGCCCAAGGAACGGGAGCTGGGACCCAGTACTTC.

The rearrangement joins TRBV12-2 to TRBJ1-2; TRBD1, the table's D call, was not compared with the DNA. TRBV12-2 is termed a pseudogene. The CDR3 totals 14 residues. CDR3 residues: CASRLDHRIYGYTF. The CDR3 bases are TGTGCAAGTCGCTTAGATCACAGGATCTATGGCTACACCTTC.

The chain recombines TRBV3-1 (or the pseudogene TRBV3-2) with TRBJ2-3; 9 positions match TRBD2. The CDR3 length is 15 residues. The germline V gene encodes CDR1 LGHDT and CDR2 YNNKEL (reference sequence). The ends lost 1 base at V and 5 bases at J; junction bases unmatched: 4. CDR3 bases: TGTGCCAGCAGCCAAGGGACTAGCGCGGGAGATACGCAGTATTTT. Its protein product is CASSQGTSAGDTQYF.

J is TRBJ1-2 and V is TRBV12-3 or TRBV12-4; TRBD1 matches 10 bases. V shed 6 bases, J shed 7 bases, and the junction held 5 bases outside the gene matches. The CDR3 sequence is 13 residues long. The CDR3 is CASSSDRGLGYTF. The CDR3 bases are TGTGCCAGCAGCTCCGACAGGGGGCTTGGCTACACCTTC.

This clone was counted once. This chain joins TRBV5-1 and TRBJ2-1; 9 bases fit TRBD2. The V segment lost 0 bases and the J segment 8 bases; nucleotides outside the gene matches: 9. CDR1 SGHRS and CDR2 YFSETQ come from the germline V gene. The CDR3 loop spans 16 amino acids. CDR3 sequence reads: CASSLGSAGGHHEQFF. Here the CDR3 DNA reads TGCGCCAGCAGCTTGGGGTCGGCGGGAGGGCACCATGAGCAGTTCTTC. The full variable domain, completed using reference TRBV5-1 and TRBJ2-1, is KAGVTQTPRYLIKTRGQQVTLSCSPISGHRSVSWYQQTPGQGLQFLFEYFSETQRNKGNFPGRFSGRQFSNSRSEMNVSTLELGDSALYLCASSLGSAGGHHEQFFGPGTRLTVL.

A remark on this clone: Other nucleotide sequences in the sample specify the same CDR3. The chain joins TRBV19 to TRBJ1-1; D might be TRBD1 (6 bases). This CDR3 comprises 13 residues. CDR1 and CDR2 (germline): LNHDA, SQIVND (reference sequence). The V and J ends lost 5 bases and 1 base respectively, with 8 bases between them. The CDR3 reads CASSPTGNTEAFF. CDR3 in DNA: TGTGCCAGTAGTCCGACAGGGAACACTGAAGCTTTCTTT.

The chain employs TRBV28 and TRBJ1-2; tentative D call: TRBD1 (6 bases). Germline CDR1 and CDR2: MDHEN and SYDVKM. The CDR3 length is 13 residues. With 5 bases removed from V and 8 bases from J, the gap between germline ends came to 15 bases. The chain's CDR3 is CASSLDRRGGYTF. In DNA form, the CDR3 reads TGTGCCAGCAGTCTCGACAGGCGTGGGGGCTACACCTTC.

The chain links TRBV18 to TRBJ2-5; 10 bases line up with TRBD2. Germline V gene sequence: CDR1 KGHSH, CDR2 LQKENI. The CDR3 is 16 residues long. After removal of 6 bases from V and 4 bases from J, the junction contained 11 bases not matched to a gene. CDR3 nucleotides: TGTGCCAGCTCCCCTCCATGGGCTAGCGGGAGAGAGACCCAGTACTTC. It yields the protein CASSPPWASGRETQYF.

The chain recombines TRBV14 with TRBJ2-5, with D unclear. The CDR3 sequence is 15 residues long. V was shortened by 5 bases and J by 5 bases, with 18 bases between the two germline ends. Germline V gene sequence: CDR1 SGHDN, CDR2 FVKESK. The CDR3 region has the DNA TGTGCCAGCAGCGCTCCGGATGTCGTCAGGGAGACCCAGTACTTC. It translates to CASSAPDVVRETQYF.

The J gene is TRBJ2-3, the V gene TRBV7-9; D possibly corresponds to TRBD1 (5 bases). Germline lookup yields CDR1 SEHNR and CDR2 FQNEAQ (reference sequence). This CDR3 is built from 18 residues. Trimming shortened V by 5 bases and J by 2 bases, and 23 bases separated the two germline ends. The CDR3 region is CASSPRPFRGGHTDTQYF. The CDR3 DNA is TGTGCCAGCAGCCCTAGACCCTTTAGGGGTGGCCACACAGATACGCAGTATTTT.

This clone occurred a few times. This rearrangement joins TRBV11-2 to TRBJ1-5, with TRBD1 identical over 9 bases. This CDR3 has 15 residues. Germline trimming cut 5 bases from V and 6 bases from J; bases unmatched to any gene: 8. The germline gives CDR1 SGHAT, CDR2 FQNNGV. The CDR3 region is CASSLGQGRGQPQHF. In nucleotides, the CDR3 is TGTGCCAGCAGCCTAGGACAGGGGCGCGGTCAGCCCCAGCATTTT.

The rearrangement uses TRBV7-8 and TRBJ2-5; 13 bases match TRBD2. After removal of 6 bases from V and 5 bases from J, the junction contained 9 bases not matched to a gene. Germline loops: CDR1 SGHVS, CDR2 FQNEAQ. This CDR3 has 16 residues. CDR3 sequence reads: CASSTLGTSGEETQYF. CDR3 in DNA: TGTGCCAGCAGTACACTCGGGACTAGCGGGGAGGAGACCCAGTACTTC.

V is TRBV11-3 and J is TRBJ2-3; D might be TRBD1 (6 bases). The CDR3 runs 16 residues. V was shortened by 6 bases and J by 2 bases, with 18 bases between the two germline ends. The germline V gene has CDR1 SGHNT and CDR2 YENEEA. The CDR3 nucleotides read TGTGCCAGCAGAGTAGCACAGGGCGGTAACACAGATACGCAGTATTTT. Translating it yields CASRVAQGGNTDTQYF.

The J gene is TRBJ1-1, the V gene TRBV5-6, with 9 bases identical to TRBD1. Germline V gene data show CDR1 as SGHDT and CDR2 as YYEEEE. This CDR3 comprises 15 residues. V lost 4 bases to trimming and J lost 4 bases; unmatched junction nucleotides: 8. CDR3 amino acids: CASSQAAGQGTEAFF. The CDR3 bases are TGTGCCAGCAGCCAAGCCGCGGGACAGGGCACTGAAGCTTTCTTT.

CDR3 nucleotide sequence: TGTGCCTGGAGGGGGGGGGATACGCAGTATTTT. Translation gives CAWRGGDTQYF. The chain links TRBV30 to TRBJ2-3; 7 nucleotides align to TRBD2. CDR1 is GTSNPN, CDR2 SVGIG, per germline (reference sequence). This CDR3 is built from 11 residues. The V gene end was trimmed by 3 bases and the J gene end by 6 bases; junction bases not matched to a gene: 0.

The chain has TRBV27 and TRBJ2-3, with 10 bases that match TRBD2. This CDR3 is 19 amino acids long. Germline loops: CDR1 MNHEY, CDR2 SMNVEV (reference sequence). The V and J ends lost 8 bases and 8 bases, in that order; junction bases with no gene match: 25. Here the CDR3 DNA reads TGTGCCAGCTCCGGCCAAACAAAGCGGACTAGCGGCCAACCAGGTACGCAGTATTTT. It specifies CASSGQTKRTSGQPGTQYF.

This chain uses TRBV27 with TRBJ2-1; D is ambiguous. V lost 4 bases, J lost 0 bases, and 7 bases lay in between. CDR3 length equals 14 residues. From germline, CDR1 is MNHEY and CDR2 SMNVEV (reference sequence). The CDR3 coding sequence is TGTGCCAGCAGTTACCCCGGCTCCTACAATGAGCAGTTCTTC. Protein sequence: CASSYPGSYNEQFF.

The rearrangement uses TRBV9 and TRBJ2-3; TRBD2 aligns across 9 bases. Germline assignment: CDR1 SGDLS and CDR2 YYNGEE. V trimming: 0 bases; J trimming: 4 bases; junction bases outside the gene matches: 6. CDR3 length equals 16 residues. The CDR3 coding sequence is TGTGCCAGCAGCGTAGGGGTAGCGGGAGCGTCAGATACGCAGTATTTT. It encodes CASSVGVAGASDTQYF.

The J gene is TRBJ2-3, the V gene TRBV18; D is uncertain. This CDR3 comprises 13 residues. V was pared by 3 bases and J by 2 bases, with 6 bases between. In germline, CDR1 is KGHSH, CDR2 LQKENI. This chain's CDR3 is CASSPGFTDTQYF. CDR3 bases: TGTGCCAGCTCACCCGGGTTCACAGATACGCAGTATTTT.

As concerns this clone: The same CDR3 is also encoded by other DNA sequences in this sample. CDR3 residues: CASSTDRGNTEAFF. The CDR3 bases are TGTGCCAGCAGTACGGACAGAGGTAACACTGAAGCTTTCTTT. The chain joins TRBV6-5 to TRBJ1-1; perhaps TRBD1 as D (6 bases). CDR1 and CDR2 (germline): MNHEY, SVGAGI. The V and J ends lost 5 bases and 2 bases respectively, with 12 bases between them. CDR3 length equals 14 residues.

The CDR3 nucleotides read TGTGCCAGTAGTATGGGACAGGGGCCTCCCTACGAGCAGTACTTC. Translated, it gives CASSMGQGPPYEQYF. The chain couples TRBV19 to TRBJ2-7; TRBD1 matches 10 bases. J was trimmed by 2 bases and V by 3 bases; bases with no gene match: 4. Germline-derived CDR1 and CDR2 are LNHDA and SQIVND (reference sequence). This CDR3 region has 15 residues.